This entry features one TCR beta chain sequence. The primer mix had 60 Vbeta and 13 Jbeta primers. Clones were sequenced by immunoSEQ multiplex PCR, and TCRdb holds only the in-frame ones, with some missing. The sample holds some 190,000 clones; 65% to 85% are singletons and the top ten take roughly 1.5%. The data derive from a study of cytomegalovirus exposure and HLA in healthy donors. The CDR3 extends over 13 amino acids. V shed 8 bases, J shed 0 bases, and the junction held 4 bases outside the gene matches. Germline CDR1 SGHDN, CDR2 FVKESK. The sequencing input was PBMCs. V gene TRBV14 combines with J gene TRBJ2-7; 7 bases match TRBD2. The TCR comes from a woman between 18 and 29 years old in good health and CMV-seronegative. CDR3 in DNA: TGTGCCAGCCGGGGGGTAAGCTCCTACGAGCAGTACTTC. Amino acid sequence: CASRGVSSYEQYF.